What follows are 23 T cell receptor beta chains derived from one specimen sequenced in a study of somatic mutations in cytotoxic T cells in rheumatoid arthritis. Sequencing was performed with immunoSEQ multiplex PCR; in TCRdb, only in-frame clones are kept and a portion is missing. The top ten clones hold 13% to 15% of a sample with some 20,000 clones, around 86% of them seen once. The material sequenced was CD8+ T cells sorted from blood. The receptors here all came from an adult with rheumatoid arthritis.

V and J are TRBV7-3 and TRBJ1-2, with 7 bases matching TRBD1. The CDR3 consists of 11 residues. Germline V CDR1 and CDR2: SGHTA, FQGTGA. J was trimmed by 7 bases and V by 7 bases; bases with no gene match: 3. As DNA, the CDR3 is TGTGCCAGCAAAGGGGGCAGTGGCTACACCTTC. This codes for CASKGGSGYTF.

J is TRBJ2-1 and V is TRBV7-9, with D perhaps matching TRBD1 (6 bases). The CDR3 totals 16 residues. Between the trimmed V and J ends, which lost 3 bases and 3 bases, there was a span of 15 bases. CDR1 and CDR2 from the germline V gene are SEHNR and FQNEAQ (reference sequence). This chain's CDR3 is CASSFPQGSFYNEQFF. CDR3 nucleotide sequence: TGTGCCAGCAGCTTCCCCCAGGGGTCCTTCTACAATGAGCAGTTCTTC.

The chain has TRBV9 and TRBJ2-3; 10 nucleotides line up with TRBD2. V shed 4 bases, J shed 4 bases, and the junction held 6 bases outside the gene matches. The CDR3 extends over 15 amino acids. From germline, CDR1 is SGDLS and CDR2 YYNGEE. The CDR3 nucleotides are TGTGCCAGCAGCCCCGGACTAGCGGCCCCAGATACGCAGTATTTT. It codes for CASSPGLAAPDTQYF.

A few counts support this clone. J is TRBJ2-7 and V is TRBV9; D is ambiguous. This CDR3 region has 15 residues. The germline V gene encodes CDR1 SGDLS and CDR2 YYNGEE. Trimming stripped 0 bases from V and 0 bases from J, with 10 bases between. CDR3 DNA sequence: TGTGCCAGCAGCGTAGGGCTAACGAGCTCCTACGAGCAGTACTTC. Translated, it gives CASSVGLTSSYEQYF.

This rearrangement joins TRBV9 to TRBJ2-2; D might be TRBD1 (5 bases). The CDR3 spans 15 residues. The V gene's germline CDR1 is SGDLS and CDR2 YYNGEE. Between the trimmed V and J ends, which lost 5 bases and 1 base, there was a span of 12 bases. CDR3 loop: CASRGLQGNTGELFF. The CDR3 bases are TGTGCCAGCAGAGGCCTCCAGGGGAACACCGGGGAGCTGTTTTTT.

The rearrangement links TRBV16 to TRBJ2-7, with a tentative D call TRBD2 (6 bases). There are 14 residues in the CDR3. The V end was cut by 0 bases, the J end by 4 bases, with 10 bases between. Germline assignment: CDR1 KGHSY and CDR2 FQNENV. The CDR3 loop reads CASSQSVREYEQYF. The CDR3 DNA follows: TGTGCCAGCAGCCAATCAGTACGGGAGTACGAGCAGTACTTC.

CDR3 in amino acids: CASSVESASGLFNEQFF. CDR3 DNA: TGTGCCAGCAGCGTAGAGTCCGCTAGCGGACTCTTCAATGAGCAGTTCTTC. The chain employs TRBV9 and TRBJ2-1; 7 positions match TRBD2. Trimming removed 0 bases from V and 6 bases from J; junction bases left unmatched: 12. The CDR3 covers 17 residues. Per germline, CDR1 SGDLS and CDR2 YYNGEE.

With regard to this clone: The germline gene is not matched at one end of the junction; a read error may be the cause. V gene TRBV7-7 combines with J gene TRBJ2-7; D perhaps matches TRBD2 (6 bases). This CDR3 spans 13 amino acids. Germline loops: CDR1 SSHAT, CDR2 FNYEAQ (reference sequence). DNA for the CDR3: TGTGCTAGCAGCTCCAGACTAGAGAGCGAGCAGTACTTC. This sequence encodes CASSSRLESEQYF.

V gene TRBV7-2 combines with J gene TRBJ1-2; D remains ambiguous. Per the germline V gene, CDR1 is SGHTA and CDR2 is FQGNSA. The CDR3 totals 13 residues. Trimming cost V 5 bases and J 7 bases, with 14 bases left between them. CDR3 coding DNA: TGTGCCAGCAGCCAAGCGCTGAGGGCTGGCTACACCTTC. Protein: CASSQALRAGYTF.

The CDR3 bases are TGCGCCAGCCGGGGCTCTCTGAACACTGAAGCTTTCTTT. Translated: CASRGSLNTEAFF. The genes are TRBV4-1 and TRBJ1-1, with D possibly being TRBD1 (5 bases). With 8 bases removed from V and 0 bases from J, the gap between germline ends came to 10 bases. CDR1 and CDR2 (germline): MGHRA, YSYEKL. The CDR3 loop spans 13 amino acids.

The chain combines TRBV2 with TRBJ1-2, with a possible D match to TRBD1 (6 bases). CDR1 is SNHLY, CDR2 FYNNEI, per germline. The CDR3 has 13 amino acids. Trimming pared 3 bases from V and 8 bases from J, leaving 13 bases between. As DNA, the CDR3 is TGTGCCAGCAGTGATGGCAGGGGATTGGGCTACACCTTC. Its translation: CASSDGRGLGYTF.

The chain combines TRBV6-4 with TRBJ2-3, with D perhaps given as TRBD1 or TRBD2 (6 bases each). The V end lost 3 bases, the J end lost 1 base, and 11 bases lay between the germline ends. Germline loops: CDR1 MRHNA, CDR2 SNTAGT. The CDR3 has 15 residues. This CDR3 is CASSEEGEGTDTQYF. The DNA for the CDR3 is TGTGCCAGCAGTGAGGAGGGGGAAGGCACAGATACGCAGTATTTT.

This sequence joins TRBV6-1 and TRBJ2-1; TRBD2 aligns across 13 bases. Trimming cost V 4 bases and J 9 bases; bases outside gene matches: 3. Germline V lookup: CDR1 MNHNS, CDR2 SASEGT. The CDR3 is made up of 14 amino acids. The CDR3 is CASSVGLAGAEQFF. In DNA form, the CDR3 reads TGTGCCAGCAGTGTTGGACTAGCGGGAGCTGAGCAGTTCTTC.

The chain couples TRBV30 to TRBJ1-2; 8 bases agree with TRBD1. Germline assignment: CDR1 GTSNPN and CDR2 SVGIG (reference sequence). V was clipped by 0 bases and J by 8 bases; unmatched bases: 20. There are 18 residues in the CDR3. The CDR3: CAWSVLQGAQDQCEGYTF. CDR3 sequence (DNA): TGTGCCTGGAGTGTACTCCAGGGGGCGCAGGATCAGTGCGAGGGCTACACCTTC.

The chain employs TRBV18 and TRBJ1-1; D remains ambiguous. Germline CDR1 and CDR2: KGHSH and LQKENI. Trimming took off 8 bases at V and 1 base at J, with 11 bases between the two ends. This CDR3 is 13 amino acids long. CDR3 DNA: TGTGCCAGCCGAGGCACGGCGAACACTGAAGCTTTCTTT. This codes for CASRGTANTEAFF.

This rearrangement joins TRBV19 to TRBJ1-1; 8 bases map to TRBD1. The germline V gene has CDR1 LNHDA and CDR2 SQIVND (reference sequence). Unmatched junction bases numbered 10, after V lost 1 base and J lost 0 bases. CDR3 length equals 18 residues. The chain's CDR3 is CASSIVTRDRTVNTEAFF. CDR3 in DNA: TGTGCCAGTAGTATAGTTACGCGGGACAGGACCGTGAACACTGAAGCTTTCTTT.

The genes are TRBV27 and TRBJ2-1, with D uncertain. Germline-derived CDR1 and CDR2 are MNHEY and SMNVEV (reference sequence). This CDR3 comprises 12 residues. With 2 bases removed from V and 9 bases from J, the gap between germline ends came to 8 bases. The CDR3 region is CASSLNLAEQFF. The CDR3 DNA reads as TGTGCCAGCAGTTTAAACCTGGCTGAGCAGTTCTTC.

The chain joins TRBV12-5 to TRBJ2-7; D gene uncertain. The CDR3 is 13 amino acids. V was pared by 3 bases and J by 3 bases, with 9 bases between. CDR1 and CDR2 from the germline V gene are LGHNT and FRNRAP. CDR3 amino acids: CASGFASFYEQYF. CDR3 nucleotide sequence: TGTGCTAGTGGTTTTGCTAGTTTCTACGAGCAGTACTTC. The whole variable domain, filled in from reference TRBV12-5 and TRBJ2-7, reads DARVTQTPRHKVTEMGQEVTMRCQPILGHNTVFWYRQTMMQGLELLAYFRNRAPLDDSGMPKDRFSAEMPDATLATLKIQPSEPRDSAVYFCASGFASFYEQYFGPGTRLTVT.

V gene TRBV27 combines with J gene TRBJ1-1; tentative D call: TRBD1 (5 bases). V was shortened by 6 bases and J by 0 bases, with 8 bases between the two germline ends. This CDR3 has 13 residues. The germline gives CDR1 MNHEY, CDR2 SMNVEV (reference sequence). CDR3 protein: CASSLTVNTEAFF. CDR3 in DNA: TGTGCCAGCAGCCTGACAGTGAACACTGAAGCTTTCTTT.

The chain employs TRBV14 and TRBJ1-4, with D possibly matching TRBD1 (6 bases). Germline V gives CDR1 SGHDN, CDR2 FVKESK. This CDR3 is built from 13 residues. The germline V and J ends were trimmed by 2 bases and 7 bases, with 8 bases remaining between them. CDR3 amino acids: CASSQQGFEKLFF. As DNA, the CDR3 is TGTGCCAGCAGCCAACAGGGGTTTGAAAAACTGTTTTTT.

This clone showed up just once. The V gene is TRBV11-3, the J gene TRBJ1-4; weak D call: TRBD1 (5 bases). Trimming stripped 5 bases from V and 5 bases from J, with 15 bases between. Germline V gene data show CDR1 as SGHNT and CDR2 as YENEEA. This CDR3 is 15 amino acids long. CDR3 DNA: TGTGCCAGCAGCGCGGGGCAGGGATGGAATGAAAAACTGTTTTTT. Encoded protein: CASSAGQGWNEKLFF.

The J gene is TRBJ2-2, the V gene TRBV6-8; 7 nucleotides align to TRBD2. Looked up from germline, CDR1 is MNHGY and CDR2 is SAAAGT. This CDR3 has 14 residues. In DNA, the CDR3 is TGTGCTCCCCCGGGACTACCGAACACCGGGGAGCTGTTTTTT. Translation gives CAPPGLPNTGELFF.

V gene TRBV27 combines with J gene TRBJ2-7; D is unresolved. The V gene's germline CDR1 is MNHEY and CDR2 SMNVEV (reference sequence). V shed 5 bases and J shed 3 bases, with 14 bases lying between them. CDR3 length: 14 amino acids. The CDR3 DNA sequence: TGTGCCAGCAGTCCCTCGTCCCTGATCTACGAGCAGTACTTC. This sequence encodes CASSPSSLIYEQYF.